Here is one TCR beta chain with its context. TCRdb processed the RT-PCR reads anew with MiXCR; each CDR3 protein has one entry. This sample has a few hundred thousand distinct CDR3 sequences, with around two fifths found just once. These data originate in a study of patients and donors after allogeneic stem cell transplantation. Trimming removed 5 bases from V and 3 bases from J, with 17 bases in between. The CDR3 is 15 amino acids. From germline, CDR1 is SGHVS and CDR2 FNYEAQ. The receptor's source is a human donor who was either an allogeneic HSCT recipient or a stem cell or donor lymphocyte infusion donor (not recorded which). It is not recorded whose cells these are; they may come from a transplant donor. V is TRBV7-6 and J is TRBJ2-7; the D gene is possibly TRBD2 (6 bases). The sequenced sample was blood, either unsorted or a sorted T cell fraction (not recorded which). The CDR3 bases are TGTGCCAGCAGCCCAAATCCGGGACTTTACTACGAGCAGTACTTC. This translates into CASSPNPGLYYEQYF. Together with reference TRBV7-6 and TRBJ2-7, the CDR3 gives the full variable domain: GAGVSQSPRYKVTKRGQDVALRCDPISGHVSLYWYRQALGQGPEFLTYFNYEAQQDKSGLPNDRFSAERPEGSISTLTIQRTEQRDSAMYRCASSPNPGLYYEQYFGPGTRLTVT.